These 14 T cell receptor beta chains came from one sample sequenced in a study of blood T cell repertoires in COVID-19. Only in-frame clones appear in the TCRdb table, and some are missing; sequencing was by immunoSEQ multiplex PCR. Among 150,000 to 200,000 clones listed, roughly 84% were seen once. Material for sequencing was PBMCs or T cells enriched from blood (not recorded which). Receptor source: a woman in her twenties or thirties who had been exposed to COVID-19.

This clone is a singleton in its sample. V usage is TRBV6-2 or TRBV6-3 and J usage is TRBJ1-4, with a possible D match to TRBD1 (5 bases). Germline V lookup: CDR1 MNHEY, CDR2 SVGEGT. V was pared by 6 bases and J by 6 bases, with 20 bases between. The CDR3 contains 16 residues. The CDR3, as DNA: TGTGCCAGCAGCTCACATCTCGCCAGGGTTGATGAAAAACTGTTTTTT. Its protein is CASSSHLARVDEKLFF.

This chain connects TRBV5-1 to TRBJ1-1; unclear D gene. V was cut by 0 bases and J by 0 bases, with 6 bases left in between. CDR3 size: 14 residues. In germline, CDR1 is SGHRS, CDR2 YFSETQ. CDR3 coding DNA: TGCGCCAGCAGCTTGGACAGCATGAACACTGAAGCTTTCTTT. This sequence encodes CASSLDSMNTEAFF. Supplemented by reference TRBV5-1 and TRBJ1-1, the full variable domain reads KAGVTQTPRYLIKTRGQQVTLSCSPISGHRSVSWYQQTPGQGLQFLFEYFSETQRNKGNFPGRFSGRQFSNSRSEMNVSTLELGDSALYLCASSLDSMNTEAFFGQGTRLTVV.

This chain links TRBV18 with TRBJ1-5, with D possibly TRBD1 on 6 matching bases. The CDR3 runs to 16 residues. CDR1 is KGHSH, CDR2 LQKENI, per germline. V dropped 3 bases and J dropped 1 base, with 13 bases sitting between them. The CDR3 coding sequence is TGTGCCAGCTCACCCGGGGCAGGGGAGAGCAATCAGCCCCAGCATTTT. It translates to CASSPGAGESNQPQHF.

V usage is TRBV6-6 and J usage is TRBJ1-2, with 10 bases identical to TRBD1. The V gene's germline CDR1 is MNHNY and CDR2 SVGAGI (reference sequence). CDR3 length: 13 residues. J lost 3 bases, V lost 7 bases, and 2 bases had no gene match. As DNA, the CDR3 is TGTGCCAGCACCGACAGGGGGCACTATGGCTACACCTTC. Translation gives CASTDRGHYGYTF.

The chain carries TRBV9 and TRBJ2-7; D is perhaps TRBD2 (5 bases). The CDR3 extends over 15 amino acids. With 3 bases removed from V and 2 bases from J, the gap between germline ends came to 15 bases. Germline-derived CDR1 and CDR2 are SGDLS and YYNGEE. CDR3 nucleotides: TGTGCCAGCAGCGGCTCAACCGGGATTCCCTACGAGCAGTACTTC. The encoded protein is CASSGSTGIPYEQYF.

The CDR3 region is CATSDRTGAEAFF. CDR3 DNA sequence: TGTGCCACCAGTGACAGGACAGGGGCCGAAGCTTTCTTT. The genes are TRBV24-1 and TRBJ1-1; TRBD1 matches 9 bases. Germline V gene sequence: CDR1 KGHDR, CDR2 SFDVKD. This CDR3 has 13 amino acids. Trimming took 4 bases from V and 8 from J; bases not matched to a gene: 4.

The rearrangement links TRBV11-2 to TRBJ2-7, with D perhaps TRBD2 (5 bases). The germline V and J ends were trimmed by 2 bases and 1 base, with 12 bases remaining between them. Per germline, CDR1 SGHAT and CDR2 FQNNGV. CDR3 length equals 15 residues. DNA of the CDR3: TGTGCCAGCAGCTTAATAAGCGGTGAGTCCTACGAGCAGTACTTC. Its protein product is CASSLISGESYEQYF. Together with reference TRBV11-2 and TRBJ2-7, the CDR3 gives the full variable domain: EAGVAQSPRYKIIEKRQSVAFWCNPISGHATLYWYQQILGQGPKLLIQFQNNGVVDDSQLPKDRFSAERLKGVDSTLKIQPAKLEDSAVYLCASSLISGESYEQYFGPGTRLTVT.

This rearrangement joins TRBV7-9 to TRBJ1-6, with D tentatively TRBD1 (5 bases). This CDR3 is built from 16 residues. The germline V gene encodes CDR1 SEHNR and CDR2 FQNEAQ (reference sequence). V lost 0 bases to trimming and J lost 5 bases, with 11 bases between them. The CDR3 region has the DNA TGTGCCAGCAGCTTAGCGCTAAGACAGAATAATTCACCCCTCCACTTT. Protein: CASSLALRQNNSPLHF.

The chain joins TRBV27 to TRBJ1-3; D may be TRBD1 (5 bases). In germline, CDR1 is MNHEY, CDR2 SMNVEV (reference sequence). The CDR3 sequence is 14 residues long. The V gene lost 2 bases and the J gene lost 2 bases, with 7 bases spanning the gap. The chain's CDR3 is CASSLRGTGNTIYF. In DNA form, the CDR3 reads TGTGCCAGCAGTTTACGGGGGACTGGAAACACCATATATTTT.

The chain joins TRBV2 to TRBJ2-7; the D gene is possibly TRBD2 (6 bases). Trimming took off 7 bases at V and 4 bases at J, with 14 bases between the two ends. The CDR3 totals 13 residues. CDR1 is SNHLY, CDR2 FYNNEI, per germline. The CDR3, as DNA: TGTGCCAGCACGGGGGTAGGGTTATACGAGCAGTACTTC. It codes for CASTGVGLYEQYF. Full variable domain (rest looked up from reference TRBV2 and TRBJ2-7): EPEVTQTPSHQVTQMGQEVILRCVPISNHLYFYWYRQILGQKVEFLVSFYNNEISEKSEIFDDQFSVERPDGSNFTLKIRSTKLEDSAMYFCASTGVGLYEQYFGPGTRLTVT.

This clone was seen only once. The gene calls are TRBV5-5 and TRBJ1-1, with 8 bases aligning to TRBD1. J was trimmed by 0 bases and V by 0 bases; bases with no gene match: 7. Germline V lookup: CDR1 SGHKS, CDR2 YYEKEE (reference sequence). This CDR3 is 17 amino acids long. CDR3 DNA: TGTGCCAGCAGCTTGGTTCAGGGGGCGAATTTGAACACTGAAGCTTTCTTT. Its protein is CASSLVQGANLNTEAFF.

The chain uses TRBV2 and TRBJ2-5, with 9 bases lining up with TRBD2. This CDR3 region has 13 residues. The ends lost 4 bases at V and 5 bases at J; junction bases unmatched: 2. Looked up from germline, CDR1 is SNHLY and CDR2 is FYNNEI. CDR3 sequence (DNA): TGTGCCAGCAGTGTGAGCGGGGGGGAGACCCAGTACTTC. Its translation: CASSVSGGETQYF.

The chain combines TRBV24-1 with TRBJ2-1; D gene ambiguous. The V and J ends lost 6 bases and 4 bases respectively, with 9 bases between them. The germline gives CDR1 KGHDR, CDR2 SFDVKD. The CDR3 is 13 amino acids. CDR3 in DNA: TGTGCCACCAGTTCGACAATTTACAATGAGCAGTTCTTC. This sequence encodes CATSSTIYNEQFF.

This clone occurred once. V is TRBV7-2 and J is TRBJ2-1; a weak D match, TRBD1 (6 bases). This CDR3 spans 12 amino acids. Germline CDR1 is SGHTA and CDR2 is FQGNSA. The V gene lost 6 bases and the J gene lost 7 bases, with 10 bases spanning the gap. Written as DNA, the CDR3 is TGTGCCAGCAGGCGTACAGGGAATGAGCAGTTCTTC. Residues: CASRRTGNEQFF.